These 28 T cell receptor beta chains share one sample of origin, sequenced in a study of control samples from healthy donors and cancer patients (dated by TCRdb to about 2020). The method was the immunoSEQ multiplex PCR assay. TCRdb took over this immuneACCESS table, retaining in-frame rearrangements with V and J assigned. Such tables are incomplete; in checked studies, under half of the missing clones stem from an unresolved V gene, and the remainder is unexplained. The sample has 99,000 or so clones on record, roughly 78% of them singletons. The ten largest clones represent 2% of the sample. The sequencing sample was made of blood. The receptors shown here come from a man aged 55 to 69 in good health.

J is TRBJ2-3 and V is TRBV24-1; D possibly corresponds to TRBD2 (7 bases). Germline loops: CDR1 KGHDR, CDR2 SFDVKD. The V and J ends lost 4 bases and 3 bases respectively, with 19 bases between them. The CDR3 contains 17 residues. The CDR3 DNA follows: TGTGCCACCAGTGACCTCTTCGAGGGGGAGGGTACAGATACGCAGTATTTT. It yields the protein CATSDLFEGEGTDTQYF.

The chain links TRBV9 to TRBJ1-2; a weak D match, TRBD1 (5 bases). The CDR3 is 14 amino acids. CDR1 and CDR2 from the germline V gene are SGDLS and YYNGEE. V was cut by 0 bases and J by 5 bases, with 11 bases left in between. CDR3 sequence: CASSVGLGGYGYTF. CDR3 coding DNA: TGTGCCAGCAGCGTAGGACTGGGGGGATATGGCTACACCTTC. The whole variable domain, remainder taken from reference TRBV9 and TRBJ1-2, is DSGVTQTPKHLITATGQRVTLRCSPRSGDLSVYWYQQSLDQGLQFLIQYYNGEERAKGNILERFSAQQFPDLHSELNLSSLELGDSALYFCASSVGLGGYGYTFGSGTRLTVV.

The rearrangement uses TRBV27 and TRBJ2-1; D is unclear. CDR1 is MNHEY, CDR2 SMNVEV, per germline (reference sequence). The CDR3 loop spans 16 amino acids. V lost 6 bases and J 0 bases, leaving 15 bases between the germline ends. The CDR3 region is CASRPFRMSSYNEQFF. As DNA, the CDR3 is TGTGCCAGCAGGCCTTTTCGGATGAGCTCCTACAATGAGCAGTTCTTC.

The chain couples TRBV5-5 to TRBJ1-5; D remains ambiguous. V was trimmed by 0 bases and J by 9 bases, leaving 10 bases between them. In germline, CDR1 is SGHKS, CDR2 YYEKEE (reference sequence). The CDR3 is 13 residues long. The CDR3 nucleotides are TGTGCCAGCAGCTTGGGGGCTCAAGGGCCCCAGCATTTT. The encoded protein is CASSLGAQGPQHF.

This clone was recorded only once. The junction and the germline gene differ at one end; a read error may be behind it. The J gene is TRBJ1-4, the V gene TRBV4-1; TRBD1 agrees at 10 bases. Germline V gene lookup returns CDR1 MGHRA and CDR2 YSYEKL. The CDR3 loop spans 17 amino acids. CDR3 DNA sequence: TGCGCCAGCAGCCAAGGACAGGGGGCGGGGGCTAATGACAAACTGTTTTTT. Translation gives CASSQGQGAGANDKLFF.

V usage is TRBV5-1 and J usage is TRBJ2-1; D possibly uses TRBD1 or TRBD2 (5 bases each). The ends were cut back, 0 bases at V and 1 base at J, with 11 bases in the middle. The germline V gene encodes CDR1 SGHRS and CDR2 YFSETQ. This CDR3 region has 16 residues. CDR3 nucleotides: TGCGCCAGCAGCTTGGCCGGTGGGGGTTCCTACAATGAGCAGTTCTTC. It encodes CASSLAGGGSYNEQFF.

The CDR3 nucleotides are TGTGCCAGCAGCGTGCCGACTAGCGGGGGGGCAAATGAGCAGTTCTTC. Residues: CASSVPTSGGANEQFF. The genes are TRBV5-5 and TRBJ2-1; 14 positions match TRBD2. CDR1 and CDR2 from the germline V gene are SGHKS and YYEKEE (reference sequence). The V and J ends lost 4 bases and 7 bases, in that order; junction bases with no gene match: 7. The CDR3 consists of 16 residues.

The chain employs TRBV29-1 and TRBJ2-7, with TRBD1 matching over 10 bases. Germline V gene data show CDR1 as SQVTM and CDR2 as ANQGSEA. The junction had 17 bases not matched to a gene; V was cut back by 6 bases and J by 6 bases. This CDR3 region has 16 residues. The DNA for the CDR3 is TGCAGCGTCGGGTTCCGTAAGGGACAGGGGAAAGTCGAGCAGTACTTC. As protein: CSVGFRKGQGKVEQYF.

The chain couples TRBV19 to TRBJ1-2; no firm D call. The CDR3 totals 14 residues. Per germline, CDR1 LNHDA and CDR2 SQIVND (reference sequence). V lost 3 bases and J lost 0, with 8 bases in between. CDR3 amino acids: CASSMQVANYGYTF. The DNA of the CDR3 is TGTGCCAGTAGTATGCAGGTCGCTAACTATGGCTACACCTTC.

The chain joins TRBV5-4 to TRBJ1-4; 7 nucleotides agree with TRBD1. In germline, CDR1 is SGHNT, CDR2 YYREEE (reference sequence). Trimming took 0 bases from V and 6 from J; bases not matched to a gene: 2. CDR3 length: 14 residues. CDR3 region: CASSLGTGHEKLFF. In nucleotides, the CDR3 is TGTGCCAGCAGCTTGGGGACAGGACATGAAAAACTGTTTTTT.

This chain links TRBV6-1 with TRBJ2-7; 13 nucleotides match TRBD2. The CDR3 length is 18 residues. V gave up 2 bases and J gave up 1 base; unmatched junction bases: 8. From germline, CDR1 is MNHNS and CDR2 SASEGT. In DNA, the CDR3 is TGTGCCAGCAGTGAATCTTTGACTAGCGGGGGGCGTTCCTACGAGCAGTACTTC. Residues: CASSESLTSGGRSYEQYF.

This clone was observed a handful of times. This sequence joins TRBV4-1 and TRBJ1-5; D possibly corresponds to TRBD1 (5 bases). CDR1 is MGHRA and CDR2 is YSYEKL in the germline V gene. Trimming removed 5 bases at V and 0 bases at J, with 11 bases between. The CDR3 length is 15 residues. The CDR3 loop reads CASSRGPDSNQPQHF. CDR3 nucleotides: TGCGCCAGCAGCAGGGGCCCAGATAGCAATCAGCCCCAGCATTTT.

The chain combines TRBV5-5 with TRBJ2-5; TRBD1 matches 9 bases. The J segment lost 5 bases and the V segment lost 3 bases, leaving 2 bases of the junction unmatched. Per germline, CDR1 SGHKS and CDR2 YYEKEE (reference sequence). This CDR3 has 13 residues. The CDR3 reads CASSSDRGETQYF. The CDR3 bases are TGTGCCAGCAGCTCCGACAGGGGGGAGACCCAGTACTTC.

This CDR3 reads CATSRGGELFF. DNA for the CDR3: TGTGCCACCAGTCGGGGAGGGGAGCTGTTTTTT. This chain joins TRBV24-1 and TRBJ2-2, with D perhaps TRBD2 (5 bases). The germline V and J ends were trimmed by 6 bases and 8 bases, with 6 bases remaining between them. The CDR3 length is 11 residues. CDR1 and CDR2 (germline): KGHDR, SFDVKD.

V and J are TRBV19 and TRBJ1-4, with D hard to call. V lost 3 bases, J lost 1 base, and 6 bases lay in between. The germline CDR1 and CDR2 sequences are LNHDA and SQIVND (reference sequence). The CDR3 contains 14 residues. In DNA form, the CDR3 reads TGTGCCAGTAGTATGTCGGAAACTAATGAAAAACTGTTTTTT. Protein sequence: CASSMSETNEKLFF. Using reference TRBV19 and TRBJ1-4 for the parts outside the CDR3, the full variable domain is DGGITQSPKYLFRKEGQNVTLSCEQNLNHDAMYWYRQDPGQGLRLIYYSQIVNDFQKGDIAEGYSVSREKKESFPLTVTSAQKNPTAFYLCASSMSETNEKLFFGSGTQLSVL.

The gene calls are TRBV6-6 and TRBJ1-3; tentative D call: TRBD1 (5 bases). This CDR3 comprises 16 residues. V was trimmed by 8 bases and J by 3 bases, leaving 20 bases between them. CDR1 MNHNY and CDR2 SVGAGI come from the germline V gene (reference sequence). CDR3 in amino acids: CASLFTGGGGGNTIYF. The CDR3 DNA reads TGTGCCAGCCTTTTTACTGGGGGGGGTGGTGGAAACACCATATATTTT.

The rearrangement links TRBV7-9 to TRBJ2-7; D is unresolved. Germline loops: CDR1 SEHNR, CDR2 FQNEAQ (reference sequence). Trimming took off 5 bases at V and 3 bases at J, with 14 bases between the two ends. There are 14 residues in the CDR3. The CDR3, as DNA: TGTGCCAGCAGCCCGAGCACGGGCAACTACGAGCAGTACTTC. Translation: CASSPSTGNYEQYF.

The chain has TRBV3-1 (or the pseudogene TRBV3-2) and TRBJ1-5; D might be TRBD1 (5 bases). This CDR3 comprises 18 residues. Germline CDR1 is LGHDT and CDR2 is YNNKEL (reference sequence). The germline V and J ends were trimmed by 0 bases and 0 bases, with 15 bases remaining between them. CDR3 loop: CASSQEYGAVYSNQPQHF. CDR3 nucleotides: TGTGCCAGCAGCCAAGAATACGGGGCGGTGTATAGCAATCAGCCCCAGCATTTT.

The chain recombines TRBV12-5 with TRBJ2-7; 7 nucleotides agree with TRBD1. Germline trimming cut 3 bases from V and 6 bases from J; bases unmatched to any gene: 20. The CDR3 is 18 amino acids. Germline V gene data show CDR1 as LGHNT and CDR2 as FRNRAP. The CDR3 DNA reads as TGTGCTAGTGGTTTTCGAGGCAGGGGGTATTTAGAGAGGGGCGAGCAGTACTTC. As protein: CASGFRGRGYLERGEQYF. Supplemented by reference TRBV12-5 and TRBJ2-7, the full variable domain reads DARVTQTPRHKVTEMGQEVTMRCQPILGHNTVFWYRQTMMQGLELLAYFRNRAPLDDSGMPKDRFSAEMPDATLATLKIQPSEPRDSAVYFCASGFRGRGYLERGEQYFGPGTRLTVT.

The chain combines TRBV19 with TRBJ2-1; D is perhaps TRBD2 (6 bases). Per the germline V gene, CDR1 is LNHDA and CDR2 is SQIVND (reference sequence). V was pared by 4 bases and J by 0 bases, with 19 bases between. There are 18 residues in the CDR3. In nucleotides, the CDR3 is TGTGCCAGTAGTACCTCTCCCCGGGGGTATAGCTCCTACAATGAGCAGTTCTTC. Protein: CASSTSPRGYSSYNEQFF.

The gene calls are TRBV30 and TRBJ1-6; a possible D gene is TRBD1 (6 bases). The germline gives CDR1 GTSNPN, CDR2 SVGIG (reference sequence). This CDR3 has 15 amino acids. V was shortened by 3 bases and J by 8 bases, with 17 bases between the two germline ends. CDR3 DNA sequence: TGTGCCTGGAGCGCTGCCCACGGGGGCCATTCACCCCTCCACTTT. As protein: CAWSAAHGGHSPLHF.

The chain carries TRBV28 and TRBJ1-1; a possible D gene is TRBD1 (5 bases). Looked up from germline, CDR1 is MDHEN and CDR2 is SYDVKM. V was shortened by 2 bases and J by 3 bases, with 19 bases between the two germline ends. The CDR3 sequence is 17 residues long. CDR3 nucleotide sequence: TGTGCCAGCAGTTTACGGTCCCAGGGTATAGTCGACACTGAAGCTTTCTTT. This encodes CASSLRSQGIVDTEAFF.

CDR3 amino acids: CASSLGPKETQYF. DNA of the CDR3: TGTGCCAGCAGCTTAGGACCGAAAGAGACCCAGTACTTC. The rearrangement links TRBV7-2 to TRBJ2-5; no clear D. Germline V CDR1 and CDR2: SGHTA, FQGNSA. Trimming removed 1 base from V and 3 bases from J, with 6 bases in between. CDR3 length equals 13 residues.

The chain joins TRBV6-6 to TRBJ2-5, with TRBD1 matching 7 bases. The CDR3 is 15 amino acids. After removal of 4 bases from V and 1 base from J, the junction contained 6 bases not matched to a gene. Germline-derived CDR1 and CDR2 are MNHNY and SVGAGI (reference sequence). Written as DNA, the CDR3 is TGTGCCAGCAGTTCCTTCCGGGACAGCCAAGAGACCCAGTACTTC. It yields the protein CASSSFRDSQETQYF.

This chain connects TRBV5-5 to TRBJ1-4; D may be TRBD1 (5 bases). Trimming took off 3 bases at V and 2 bases at J, with 14 bases between the two ends. CDR1 and CDR2 (germline): SGHKS, YYEKEE (reference sequence). CDR3 size: 16 residues. The CDR3 spells CASSWGQGLTNEKLFF. CDR3 DNA: TGTGCCAGCAGCTGGGGCCAGGGTCTTACTAATGAAAAACTGTTTTTT. Variable domain in full (rest from reference TRBV5-5 and TRBJ1-4): DAGVTQSPTHLIKTRGQQVTLRCSPISGHKSVSWYQQVLGQGPQFIFQYYEKEERGRGNFPDRFSARQFPNYSSELNVNALLLGDSALYLCASSWGQGLTNEKLFFGSGTQLSVL.

V is TRBV10-2 and J is TRBJ2-3; 9 nucleotides align to TRBD1. This CDR3 contains 15 residues. V lost 4 bases and J lost 0; bases outside the gene matches: 2. Germline values: CDR1 WSHSY, CDR2 SAAADI. The CDR3 spells CASSAGTGSTDTQYF. CDR3 bases: TGCGCCAGCAGTGCTGGGACAGGGAGCACAGATACGCAGTATTTT.

J is TRBJ1-3 and V is TRBV5-1, with TRBD1 matching over 7 bases. Trimming took 0 bases from V and 2 from J; bases not matched to a gene: 2. There are 15 residues in the CDR3. Germline V CDR1 and CDR2: SGHRS, YFSETQ. In DNA form, the CDR3 reads TGCGCCAGCAGCTTGGGGCAGGGGGCTGGAAACACCATATATTTT. Residues: CASSLGQGAGNTIYF.

The chain has TRBV21-1 and TRBJ1-6. TRBV21-1 has pseudogene status. The CDR3 has 13 residues. The CDR3 protein is CASTTSTRNTLHF. CDR3 bases: TGTGCCAGCACCACGTCCACACGGAACACCCTCCACTTT.